In its sample, the clone carrying this T cell receptor (beta chain) was seen many times. The antigen is undetermined. The CDR3 loop spans 13 amino acids. Trimming stripped 6 bases from V and 4 bases from J, with 12 bases between. Looked up from germline, CDR1 is MNHEY and CDR2 is SVGEGT. The sample is drawn from a study of T cell repertoires in cytomegalovirus infection. The wider study: Both CMV infection and a matching HLA type were indicated by public TCR beta signatures. Whole-study results and caveats: The study identified carriers of CMV plus the relevant HLA from cumulative public TCR beta family frequency. It was HLA-C-restricted CMV-specific TCR beta clonotypes that dominated the response ex vivo.

In TCRdb, the reads were re-called with MiXCR into one record per CDR3 protein. The table includes around 270,000 distinct CDR3 sequences, approximately 8.3% detected once. The source is a human donor in good health (CMV status not recorded). Some clones in this sample may be carry-over from other donors' samples. The V call is TRBV6-2 or TRBV6-3, the J call TRBJ1-2; TRBD1 might be the D (6 bases). The sequenced material came from PBMCs. CDR3 residues: CASSHRESYGYTF. Here the CDR3 DNA reads TGTGCCAGCAGCCACAGGGAATCCTATGGCTACACCTTC.